The TCR beta chain described here comes from a study of OX40 agonist ivuxolimab in advanced cancers. Overall study: Mean age roughly 65 years, range about 23 to 80; roughly 82% male. Partial response was recorded in three patients: one hepatocellular carcinoma and two cutaneous melanoma cases. General observations from the study: Clonal expansion among partial responders at 0.1-3.0 mg/kg ranked near the lowest. Among the nonresponders, some also had low normalized T-cell clonal expansion.

The data were produced by immunoSEQ multiplex PCR, yet TCRdb's version contains in-frame clones alone and is incomplete. The sample contains tens of thousands of clones, approximately 91% of which appear only once. CDR1 is SGHKS, CDR2 YYEKEE, per germline (reference sequence). The CDR3 is 14 amino acids. Trimming cost V 3 bases and J 10 bases, with 17 bases left between them. Worth noting for this clone: The antigen is undetermined.

Sequenced material: CD4+ or CD8+ T cells sorted from blood, taken in a trial of the OX40 agonist ivuxolimab. This sequence originates from an adult with an advanced solid tumor such as melanoma, head and neck, liver or kidney cancer. The V call is TRBV5-5, the J call TRBJ2-1, with D possibly being TRBD2 (5 bases). In DNA form, the CDR3 reads TGTGCCAGCAGCTCCGGAGGCCAAATTCAAGAGCAGTTCTTC. It encodes CASSSGGQIQEQFF.